This T cell receptor (beta chain) is from a study of OX40 agonist ivuxolimab in advanced cancers. Study results and limitations: CD8+ T cells showed, on average, more clonal expansion than CD4+ cells. Expanded peripheral T-cell antigen specificity went undetermined.

Using immunoSEQ multiplex PCR, the repertoire was profiled, and TCRdb retains in-frame clones only, with some absent. Among 70,000 to 85,000 clones listed, 85% were seen once. Germline assignment: CDR1 MDHEN and CDR2 SYDVKM. CDR3 length: 10 amino acids. The ends were cut back, 3 bases at V and 8 bases at J, with 2 bases in the middle. A note on this clone: No antigen is known for it.

Sequenced here: CD4+ or CD8+ T cells sorted from blood, sampled in a trial of the OX40 agonist ivuxolimab. The rearrangement joins TRBV28 to TRBJ2-1; no reliable D call. The TCR was taken from an adult with an advanced solid tumor such as melanoma, head and neck, liver or kidney cancer. The CDR3 DNA reads TGTGCCAGCAGTTTTGATGAGCAGTTCTTC. It translates to CASSFDEQFF.